The source of this T cell receptor beta chain is a study of T cell changes during pregnancy in multiple sclerosis. Looked up from germline, CDR1 is WSHSY and CDR2 is SAAADI. Trimming cost V 2 bases and J 8 bases, with 27 bases left between them. The CDR3 contains 18 residues. Repertoires were generated with immunoSEQ multiplex PCR, while TCRdb's copy carries only in-frame clones and drops some. The sample yields roughly 65,000 clones, approximately 89% seen once. The chain employs TRBV10-2 and TRBJ1-2, with D maybe TRBD1 (6 bases). The sequence derives from a female donor in good health, enrolled as a control in a pregnancy study. The source was peripheral blood, collected in the third trimester of pregnancy. The chain's CDR3 is CASSEAGQSGFRGYGYTF. CDR3 nucleotides: TGCGCCAGCAGTGAGGCTGGACAGTCGGGGTTTCGGGGTTACGGCTACACCTTC.